This section outlines one T cell receptor beta chain sequence together with its context. The germline CDR1 and CDR2 sequences are SGHRS and YFSETQ. This CDR3 region has 14 residues. V was cut by 4 bases and J by 1 base, with 12 bases left in between. The PCR made use of 60 Vbeta and 13 Jbeta primers. Method: immunoSEQ multiplex PCR; TCRdb's copy keeps in-frame clones and lacks some. The sample shows 100,000 or so clones, under 85% of them seen only once. This entry is derived from a study of cytomegalovirus exposure and HLA in healthy donors. The source material was PBMCs. This receptor was taken from a young man in good health and CMV-seronegative. The J gene is TRBJ2-7, the V gene TRBV5-1, with D perhaps TRBD1 (6 bases). The DNA for the CDR3 is TGCGCCAGCAGCCCGTGGACAGATTCCTACGAGCAGTACTTC. Translated: CASSPWTDSYEQYF.